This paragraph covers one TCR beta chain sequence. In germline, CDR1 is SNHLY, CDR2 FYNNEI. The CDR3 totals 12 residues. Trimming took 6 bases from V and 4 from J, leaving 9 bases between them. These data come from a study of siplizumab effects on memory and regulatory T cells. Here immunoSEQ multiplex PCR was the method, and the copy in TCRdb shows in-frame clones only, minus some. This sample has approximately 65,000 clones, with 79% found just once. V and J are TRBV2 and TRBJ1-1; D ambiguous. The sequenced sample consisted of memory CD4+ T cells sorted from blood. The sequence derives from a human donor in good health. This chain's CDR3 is CASRVGSTEAFF. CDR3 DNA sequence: TGTGCCAGCAGGGTCGGGAGCACTGAAGCTTTCTTT.